This TCR beta chain was documented in a study of Graves' ophthalmopathy and Graves' hyperthyroidism. Trimming took 5 bases from V and 2 from J; bases not matched to a gene: 7. The CDR3 has 16 residues. Amplification of TCR beta CDR3 regions used RNA transcripts. Investigators did first-round RT-PCR with HTBI primers, then second-round multiplex PCR. In TCRdb, the multiplex PCR reads were re-called with MiXCR into one record per CDR3 protein. Among fewer than 650,000 distinct CDR3 sequences, about 24% were seen once, and the ten largest hold more than 5.5%. This clonotype was observed at least ten times.

The J gene is TRBJ2-2, the V gene TRBV12-3 or TRBV12-4; 8 positions agree with TRBD1. The source is a woman between 18 and 30 years old with stable Graves' hyperthyroidism. Some clones in this sample may be carry-over from other donors' samples. Sequenced material: peripheral blood. The CDR3 sequence: CASSGRQGLNTGELFF. In nucleotides, the CDR3 is TGTGCCAGCAGTGGAAGACAGGGGCTTAACACCGGGGAGCTGTTTTTT.